These T cell receptor beta chains were read from a single sample in a study of regulatory T cells in long-lasting Graves disease. A single record per CDR3 protein comes from TCRdb applying MiXCR to the multiplex PCR reads. The sample records some 200,000 distinct CDR3 sequences, around 19% being singletons. The data also belong to a second study, concerning T cells in Graves' hyperthyroidism and ophthalmopathy.

The material sequenced was peripheral blood mononuclear cells (PBMCs), taken at new diagnosis, from a patient treated with antithyroid drugs. Receptors were obtained from a woman aged 25 to 45 with Graves disease. Both conserved end residues are part of each CDR3. Each record gives: D gene, V gene, J gene, clone size, CDR3 length, CDR3 protein, CDR3 DNA. A D gene is named only where the DNA matches it firmly. A clone size is listed for some rows: how often the clone was seen (once, few, many), or a class if it is expanded.

>TRBD1|TRBV12-3/TRBV12-4|TRBJ2-7|many|13
CASSHGTGREQYF
TGTGCCAGCAGCCATGGGACAGGGCGCGAGCAGTACTTC
>-|TRBV28|TRBJ2-6|many|17
CASSFQGGVAGANVLTF
TGTGCCAGCAGTTTCCAGGGTGGAGTAGCTGGGGCCAACGTCCTGACTTTC
>TRBD1|TRBV7-9|TRBJ2-6|many|18
CASSSGTGGVSGANVLTF
TGTGCCAGCAGCTCCGGGACAGGGGGCGTCTCTGGGGCCAACGTCCTGACTTTC
>TRBD2|TRBV7-2|TRBJ2-2|many|16
CASRTAGGSNTGELFF
TGTGCCAGCCGGACGGCGGGAGGCTCGAACACCGGGGAGCTGTTTTTT
>-|TRBV6-1|TRBJ2-6|-|15
CASRTDFSGANVLTF
TGTGCCAGCAGGACCGACTTCTCTGGGGCCAACGTCCTGACTTTC
>-|TRBV7-2|TRBJ2-2|-|12
CASSLGVGELFF
TGTGCCAGCAGCTTGGGGGTCGGGGAGCTGTTTTTT
>TRBD1|TRBV7-2|TRBJ1-5|-|15
CASSGGQGLNQPQRF
TGTGCCAGCAGCGGGGGACAGGGACTCAATCAGCCCCAGCGTTTT
>-|TRBV5-1|TRBJ2-5|many|16
CASSSGTPLGQETQYF
TGCGCCAGCAGCTCCGGGACCCCACTCGGCCAAGAGACCCAGTACTTC
>-|TRBV30|TRBJ1-3|few|15
CAWRAGPHAGNTIYF
TGTGCCTGGAGGGCCGGGCCCCACGCCGGAAACACCATATATTTT
>TRBD1|TRBV12-3/TRBV12-4|TRBJ2-7|many|14
CASSPGTGTYEQYF
TGTGCCAGCAGTCCAGGGACAGGGACCTACGAGCAGTACTTC
>-|TRBV6-1|TRBJ1-1|many|13
CASSPTDYTEAFF
TGTGCCAGCAGTCCGACGGATTACACTGAAGCTTTCTTT
>-|TRBV3-1|TRBJ2-3|-|14
CASSQGFWIVTQYF
TGTGCCAGCAGCCAGGGCTTCTGGATCGTTACGCAGTATTTT
>-|TRBV30|TRBJ1-3|few|16
CAWRDALGKGGNTIYF
TGTGCCTGGAGAGACGCCCTCGGAAAGGGAGGAAACACCATATATTTT
>-|TRBV7-3|TRBJ2-1|many|13
CASSPPGYNEQFF
TGTGCCAGCAGCCCCCCTGGTTACAATGAGCAGTTCTTC
>TRBD1|TRBV15|TRBJ1-3|-|16
CATSRDRDSSGNTIYF
TGTGCCACCAGCAGAGATCGGGACAGCTCTGGAAACACCATATATTTT
>-|TRBV9|TRBJ2-5|many|16
CASSRGSVGGGETQYF
TGTGCCAGCAGCCGGGGCTCAGTGGGGGGAGGAGAGACCCAGTACTTC
>TRBD2|TRBV2|TRBJ2-2|many|16
CASWGSGGRNTGELFF
TGTGCCAGTTGGGGCTCGGGGGGTCGGAACACCGGGGAGCTGTTTTTT
>TRBD2|TRBV7-9|TRBJ2-7|many|17
CASSFQPGTSGVYEQYF
TGTGCCAGCAGCTTCCAACCGGGGACTAGCGGAGTCTACGAGCAGTACTTC
>-|TRBV11-2|TRBJ2-7|many|14
CASSRATFSYEQYF
TGTGCCAGCAGCCGAGCAACATTCAGCTACGAGCAGTACTTC
>-|TRBV6-1|TRBJ1-1|many|14
CASSERGQSTEAFF
TGTGCCAGCAGTGAACGGGGGCAGAGCACTGAAGCTTTCTTT
>TRBD2|TRBV5-1|TRBJ2-7|many|15
CASSLLAGSSYEQYF
TGCGCCAGCAGCTTACTAGCGGGGAGCTCCTACGAGCAGTACTTC
>TRBD2|TRBV30|TRBJ2-2|many|15
CAWSQRERFSGELFF
TGTGCCTGGAGTCAGCGGGAAAGGTTTTCCGGGGAGCTGTTTTTT
>-|TRBV9|TRBJ1-4|many|16
CASSVGDTLANEKLFF
TGTGCCAGCAGCGTAGGAGACACCCTAGCTAATGAAAAACTGTTTTTT
>-|TRBV4-1|TRBJ1-4|many|16
CASSQAYGTTNEKLFF
TGCGCCAGCAGCCAAGCCTACGGGACCACTAATGAAAAACTGTTTTTT
>-|TRBV12-5|TRBJ1-1|many|17
CASGPKGEMLGTTQAFF
TGTGCTAGTGGCCCGAAGGGGGAAATGTTGGGGACAACACAAGCTTTCTTT
>-|TRBV6-6|TRBJ1-3|many|20
CASSYSTGVGTAGSGNTIYF
TGTGCCAGCAGTTACTCGACAGGTGTCGGGACCGCCGGCTCTGGAAACACCATATATTTT
>-|TRBV6-2/TRBV6-3|TRBJ1-5|many|14
CASSEIEGRQPQHF
TGTGCCAGCAGTGAAATTGAGGGCAGGCAGCCCCAGCATTTT
>-|TRBV27|TRBJ2-7|-|14
CASSLFTGAYEQYF
TGTGCCAGCAGTTTATTCACCGGGGCCTACGAGCAGTACTTC
>TRBD2|TRBV2|TRBJ2-7|-|15
CATRRRLAGGHEQYF
TGTGCCACCAGGCGGAGACTAGCGGGAGGCCACGAGCAGTACTTC
>-|TRBV20-1|TRBJ2-3|-|14
CSASERVSTDTQYF
TGCAGTGCTAGTGAGCGAGTTAGCACAGATACGCAGTATTTT
>TRBD1|TRBV7-2|TRBJ2-4|-|14
CASSPGQGQNIQYF
TGTGCCAGCAGTCCGGGACAGGGTCAAAACATTCAGTACTTC
>-|TRBV7-2|TRBJ2-7|many|14
CASSLAGLVSEQYF
TGTGCCAGCAGCTTAGCGGGACTCGTCTCCGAGCAGTACTTC
>TRBD1|TRBV18|TRBJ1-4|many|13
CASSATGREKLFF
TGTGCCAGCTCTGCGACAGGGCGGGAAAAACTGTTTTTT
>TRBD1|TRBV12-3/TRBV12-4|TRBJ1-2|many|15
CASSLGTGSNYGYTF
TGTGCCAGCAGTTTGGGGACAGGGAGTAACTATGGCTACACCTTC
>TRBD1|TRBV9|TRBJ2-5|many|20
CASSLGQGGAANTLQETQYF
TGTGCCAGCAGCCTCGGACAGGGTGGGGCGGCAAACACCTTACAAGAGACCCAGTACTTC
>TRBD2|TRBV28|TRBJ2-3|few|17
CASSLSGLAGGPDTQYF
TGTGCCAGCAGTTTATCCGGACTAGCGGGAGGGCCAGATACGCAGTATTTT
>-|TRBV13|TRBJ2-7|many|13
CASSLDAGYEQYF
TGTGCCAGCAGCTTAGACGCGGGCTACGAGCAGTACTTC
>-|TRBV19|TRBJ1-5|-|15
CASQRLGRSNQPQHF
TGTGCCAGTCAGAGACTCGGGCGAAGCAATCAGCCCCAGCATTTT
>TRBD1|TRBV5-8|TRBJ2-7|-|16
CASKHRGDRGFYEQYF
TGTGCCAGCAAGCATAGGGGTGACAGGGGTTTTTACGAGCAGTACTTC
>-|TRBV12-3/TRBV12-4|TRBJ1-1|-|13
CASISDGHTEAFF
TGTGCCAGCATATCAGACGGGCACACTGAAGCTTTCTTT
>-|TRBV20-1|TRBJ2-2|many|14
CSSLGQRTGGELFF
TGCAGTTCCCTAGGACAAAGAACGGGCGGGGAGCTGTTTTTT
>TRBD2|TRBV11-3|TRBJ2-2|many|18
CASSAYSGGGWNTGELFF
TGTGCCAGCAGCGCTTACAGCGGGGGGGGCTGGAACACCGGGGAGCTGTTTTTT
>TRBD1|TRBV2|TRBJ1-3|few|14
CASSERQGRNTIYF
TGTGCCAGCAGTGAAAGACAGGGAAGAAACACCATATATTTT
>-|TRBV5-1|TRBJ2-4|many|15
CASSLGTQAKNIQYF
TGCGCCAGCAGCTTGGGCACTCAAGCCAAAAACATTCAGTACTTC
>TRBD2|TRBV7-2|TRBJ2-3|many|15
CASSSLAGPTDTQYF
TGTGCCAGCAGCTCACTAGCGGGACCCACAGATACGCAGTATTTT
>TRBD1|TRBV9|TRBJ2-5|many|15
CASSVGTGPQETQYF
TGTGCCAGCAGCGTAGGGACAGGGCCACAAGAGACCCAGTACTTC
>TRBD2|TRBV2|TRBJ2-3|many|21
CASSEATDRALAGDPTDTQYF
TGTGCCAGCAGTGAGGCCACGGACAGGGCTCTAGCGGGAGACCCCACAGATACGCAGTATTTT
>-|TRBV28|TRBJ2-5|many|13
CASRPGAGETQYF
TGTGCCAGCAGGCCGGGGGCAGGAGAGACCCAGTACTTC
>-|TRBV19|TRBJ1-6|many|12
CASNYRNSPLHF
TGTGCCAGTAACTACAGAAATTCACCCCTCCACTTT